This T cell receptor beta chain was identified in a study of T cell repertoires in aging, cancer and after chemotherapy. V was pared by 6 bases and J by 5 bases, with 14 bases between. This CDR3 region has 12 residues. The germline V gene encodes CDR1 SQVTM and CDR2 ANQGSEA. A mixed TRB-A/B primer pool amplified rearranged TRB by multiplex touch-down PCR. TCRdb re-analysed the multiplex PCR reads in MiXCR, keeping a single row per CDR3 protein. The sample lists a few thousand distinct CDR3 sequences, 25% occurring once. Sample share makes this clonotype large. Peripheral blood genomic DNA, not sorted cells or RNA, was the template.

The sample consisted of blood. This TCR was sampled from a human donor with a solid tumor. The chain couples TRBV29-1 to TRBJ2-7; D possibly uses TRBD1 or TRBD2 (6 bases each). CDR3 residues: CSVLGGLHEQYF. CDR3 nucleotides: TGCAGCGTCCTAGGGGGACTGCACGAGCAGTACTTC.